The clone carrying this TCR beta chain was seen a single time. Its antigen is not known. None of the donors, who were healthy HIV-negative adults, had recently had acute infections or vaccinations. This CDR3 region has 15 residues. Trimming took off 5 bases at V and 6 bases at J, with 18 bases between the two ends. The germline V gene encodes CDR1 LGHNT and CDR2 FRNRAP. This record belongs to a study of shared clonotypes between healthy human individuals. Assay: immunoSEQ multiplex PCR; the TCRdb copy retains only in-frame clones and omits some. The sample contains hundreds of thousands of clones, 60% to 75% of which appear only once. Study-wide results and limits: Blood was the only sampled material, and tissue repertoires likely differ. Sequencing depth was expected to influence donor clonotype sharing.

This receptor was taken from a woman under 40 in good health. Sequencing was carried out using memory CD4+ T cells sorted from blood. Subset meaning: CD45RA-negative fraction. The J gene is TRBJ2-3, the V gene TRBV12-5; D possibly uses TRBD1 or TRBD2 (5 bases each). Here the CDR3 reads CASGRTGTPGDTQYF. Here the CDR3 DNA reads TGTGCTAGTGGTCGTACCGGGACCCCAGGGGATACGCAGTATTTT.